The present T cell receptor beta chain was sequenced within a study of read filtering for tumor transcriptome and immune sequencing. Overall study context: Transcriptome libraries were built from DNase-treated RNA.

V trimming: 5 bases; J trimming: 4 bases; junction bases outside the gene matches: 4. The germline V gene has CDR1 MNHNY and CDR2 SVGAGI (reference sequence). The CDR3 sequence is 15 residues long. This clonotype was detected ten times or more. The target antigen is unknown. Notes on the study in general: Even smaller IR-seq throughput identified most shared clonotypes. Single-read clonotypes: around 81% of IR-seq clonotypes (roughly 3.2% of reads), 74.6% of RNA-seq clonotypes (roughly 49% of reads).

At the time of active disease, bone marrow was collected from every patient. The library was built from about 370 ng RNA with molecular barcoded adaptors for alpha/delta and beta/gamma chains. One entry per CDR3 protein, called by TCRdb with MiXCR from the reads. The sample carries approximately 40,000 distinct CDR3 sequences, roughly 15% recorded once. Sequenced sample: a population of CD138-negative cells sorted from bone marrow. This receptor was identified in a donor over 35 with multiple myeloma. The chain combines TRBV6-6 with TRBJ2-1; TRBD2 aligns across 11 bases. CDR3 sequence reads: CASSRLAGQYNEQFF. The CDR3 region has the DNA TGTGCCAGCAGTCGACTAGCGGGGCAATACAATGAGCAGTTCTTC.